Sequencing of this TCR beta chain was carried out in a study of CD8 T cells in ankylosing spondylitis. This clonotype was recorded at least ten times. The CDR3 length is 17 residues. Per the germline V gene, CDR1 is LNHNV and CDR2 is YYDKDF (reference sequence). The J segment lost 5 bases and the V segment lost 3 bases, leaving 15 bases of the junction unmatched. Each TCR beta library was made by quantitative 5'-RACE that incorporated molecular barcodes. TCRdb analysed the 5' RACE reads with MiXCR anew, one entry per CDR3 protein. The table lists 200,000 to 250,000 distinct CDR3 sequences, around a tenth of them singletons, with under 7% in the top ten.

Input material: blood, either unsorted or a sorted T cell fraction (not recorded which). The gene calls are TRBV15 and TRBJ2-5; TRBD1 matches at 7 bases. The TCR was taken from a male donor with ankylosing spondylitis or in good health (not recorded which). The CDR3 coding sequence is TGTGCCACCAGCAGGGCCTTTACGACAGGGACCGGGGAGACCCAGTACTTC. Translating gives CATSRAFTTGTGETQYF.